Listed below are T cell receptor beta chains from one sample, sequenced in a study of shared T cell receptors in the human thymus. TCRdb keeps only in-frame clones here, not all; method: immunoSEQ multiplex PCR. This sample yields roughly 560,000 clones, of which 78% are seen a single time; around 0.012% belongs to the top ten. This sample also appeared in a second study, on human thymus T cells.

The material sequenced was thymocytes. The source is a boy in the first two years of life with a congenital heart defect. Both conserved end residues are part of each CDR3. Fields, in order: D gene, V gene, clone size, J gene, CDR3 DNA, CDR3 protein. D genes are given only for firm matches. A row's size may be missing; if present it is once, few, many or a size class.

d_gene: TRBD1; v_gene: TRBV7-2; abundance: NA; j_gene: TRBJ2-7; CDR3nt: TGTGCCAGCAGCTTAGTTGCGACAGGGTACTACGAGCAGTACTTC; CDR3aa: CASSLVATGYYEQYF
d_gene: TRBD1; v_gene: TRBV25-1; abundance: NA; j_gene: TRBJ1-5; CDR3nt: TGTGCCAGCAGCGAGACAGGGCGGGGTCAGCCCCAGCATTTT; CDR3aa: CASSETGRGQPQHF
d_gene: NA; v_gene: TRBV10-3; abundance: NA; j_gene: TRBJ2-7; CDR3nt: TGTGCCATCAGTGATCCCAGGTTGACCTACGAGCAGTACTTC; CDR3aa: CAISDPRLTYEQYF
d_gene: NA; v_gene: TRBV25-1; abundance: NA; j_gene: TRBJ2-7; CDR3nt: TGTGCCAGCAGTGAGCGGGACCGCAACTACGAGCAGTACTTC; CDR3aa: CASSERDRNYEQYF
d_gene: NA; v_gene: TRBV27; abundance: NA; j_gene: TRBJ1-5; CDR3nt: TGTGCCAGCAGTTCAGGAGGGGGGGGCAATCAGCCCCAGCATTTT; CDR3aa: CASSSGGGGNQPQHF
d_gene: TRBD1; v_gene: TRBV6-5; abundance: NA; j_gene: TRBJ2-7; CDR3nt: TGTGCCAGCAGGAACCCGGGACAGGGGTTCTACGAGCAGTACTTC; CDR3aa: CASRNPGQGFYEQYF
d_gene: TRBD2; v_gene: TRBV19; abundance: few; j_gene: TRBJ2-1; CDR3nt: TGTGCCAGTAGTATTGTGCGGGAGAGTTCCTACAATGAGCAGTTCTTC; CDR3aa: CASSIVRESSYNEQFF
d_gene: TRBD2; v_gene: TRBV4-2; abundance: NA; j_gene: TRBJ2-5; CDR3nt: TGTGCCAGCAGGGAGCGGGAGGAGGAGACCCAGTACTTC; CDR3aa: CASREREEETQYF
d_gene: NA; v_gene: TRBV4-1; abundance: NA; j_gene: TRBJ1-2; CDR3nt: TGCGCCAGCAGCCCACAGGGCCCAGGGGGCTACACCTTC; CDR3aa: CASSPQGPGGYTF
d_gene: NA; v_gene: TRBV27; abundance: NA; j_gene: TRBJ2-1; CDR3nt: TGTGCCAGCAGGTTCGGTAGCGGCTACAATGAGCAGTTCTTC; CDR3aa: CASRFGSGYNEQFF
d_gene: TRBD2; v_gene: TRBV29-1; abundance: NA; j_gene: TRBJ2-3; CDR3nt: TGCAGCGTTGCTTCGGGTCCCGGACTAGCGAGGTCAGATACGCAGTATTTT; CDR3aa: CSVASGPGLARSDTQYF
d_gene: TRBD2; v_gene: TRBV29-1; abundance: NA; j_gene: TRBJ2-2; CDR3nt: TGCAGCGCCCTTGGACTAGCGGGAGGTAACACCGGGGAGCTGTTTTTT; CDR3aa: CSALGLAGGNTGELFF